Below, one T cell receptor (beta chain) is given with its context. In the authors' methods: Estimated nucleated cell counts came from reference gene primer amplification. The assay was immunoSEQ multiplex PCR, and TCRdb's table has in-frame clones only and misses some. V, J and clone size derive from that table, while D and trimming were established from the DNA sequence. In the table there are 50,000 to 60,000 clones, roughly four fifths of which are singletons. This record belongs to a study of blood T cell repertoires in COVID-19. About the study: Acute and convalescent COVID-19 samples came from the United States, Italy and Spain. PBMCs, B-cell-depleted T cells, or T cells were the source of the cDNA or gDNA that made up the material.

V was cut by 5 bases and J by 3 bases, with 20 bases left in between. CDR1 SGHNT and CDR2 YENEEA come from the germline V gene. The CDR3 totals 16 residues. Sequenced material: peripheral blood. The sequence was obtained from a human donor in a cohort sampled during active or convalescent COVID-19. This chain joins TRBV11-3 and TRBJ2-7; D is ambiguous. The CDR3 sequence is CASSPPLRSWSYEQYF. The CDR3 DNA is TGTGCCAGCAGCCCCCCCCTAAGGTCATGGAGCTACGAGCAGTACTTC.